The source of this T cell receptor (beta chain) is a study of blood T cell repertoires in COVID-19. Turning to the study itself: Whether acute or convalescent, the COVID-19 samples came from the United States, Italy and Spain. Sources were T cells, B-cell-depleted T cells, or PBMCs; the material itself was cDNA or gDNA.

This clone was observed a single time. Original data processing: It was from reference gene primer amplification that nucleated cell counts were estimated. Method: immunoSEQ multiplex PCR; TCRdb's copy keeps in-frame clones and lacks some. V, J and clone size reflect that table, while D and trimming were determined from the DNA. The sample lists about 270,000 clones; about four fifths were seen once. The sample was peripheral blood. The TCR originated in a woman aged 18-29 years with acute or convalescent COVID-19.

The CDR3 coding sequence is TGTGCCAGTACTTTCGCAAACTCGCTTTATGGCTACACCTTC. This translates into CASTFANSLYGYTF. The V gene is TRBV19, the J gene TRBJ1-2; D not resolved. V lost 7 bases to trimming and J lost 5 bases, with 17 bases between them. This CDR3 spans 14 amino acids. Germline assignment: CDR1 LNHDA and CDR2 SQIVND (reference sequence).